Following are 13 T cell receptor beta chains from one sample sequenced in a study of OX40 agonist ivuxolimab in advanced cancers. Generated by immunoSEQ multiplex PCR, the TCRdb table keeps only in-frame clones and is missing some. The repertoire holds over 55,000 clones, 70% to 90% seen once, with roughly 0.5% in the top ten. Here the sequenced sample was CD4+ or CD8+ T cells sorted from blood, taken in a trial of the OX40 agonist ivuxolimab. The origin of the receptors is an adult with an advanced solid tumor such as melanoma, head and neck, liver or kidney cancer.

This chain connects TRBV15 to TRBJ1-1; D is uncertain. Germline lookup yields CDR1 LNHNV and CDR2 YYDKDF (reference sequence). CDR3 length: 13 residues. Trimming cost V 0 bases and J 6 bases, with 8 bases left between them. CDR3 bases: TGTGCCACCAGCAGAGATTTCGGGCCTGAAGCTTTCTTT. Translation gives CATSRDFGPEAFF.

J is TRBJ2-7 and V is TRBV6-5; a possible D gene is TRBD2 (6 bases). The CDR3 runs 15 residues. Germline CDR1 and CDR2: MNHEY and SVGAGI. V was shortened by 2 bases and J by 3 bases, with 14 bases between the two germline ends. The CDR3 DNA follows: TGTGCCAGCAGTTACAAATTCGGAGGGAACTACGAGCAGTACTTC. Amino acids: CASSYKFGGNYEQYF.

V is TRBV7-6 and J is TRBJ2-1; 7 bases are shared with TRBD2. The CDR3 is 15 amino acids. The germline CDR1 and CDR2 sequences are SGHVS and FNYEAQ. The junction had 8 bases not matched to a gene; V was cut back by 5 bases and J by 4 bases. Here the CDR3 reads CASSVSSGPYNEQFF. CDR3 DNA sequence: TGTGCCAGCAGCGTTTCTAGCGGTCCGTACAATGAGCAGTTCTTC. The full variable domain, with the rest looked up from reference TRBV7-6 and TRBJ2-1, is GAGVSQSPRYKVTKRGQDVALRCDPISGHVSLYWYRQALGQGPEFLTYFNYEAQQDKSGLPNDRFSAERPEGSISTLTIQRTEQRDSAMYRCASSVSSGPYNEQFFGPGTRLTVL.

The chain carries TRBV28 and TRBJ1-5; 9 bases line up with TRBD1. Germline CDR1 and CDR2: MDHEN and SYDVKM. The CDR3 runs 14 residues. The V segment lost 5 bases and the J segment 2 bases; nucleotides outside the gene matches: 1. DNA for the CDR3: TGTGCCAGCAGTAGGACAGGGGGCAATCAGCCCCAGCATTTT. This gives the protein CASSRTGGNQPQHF.

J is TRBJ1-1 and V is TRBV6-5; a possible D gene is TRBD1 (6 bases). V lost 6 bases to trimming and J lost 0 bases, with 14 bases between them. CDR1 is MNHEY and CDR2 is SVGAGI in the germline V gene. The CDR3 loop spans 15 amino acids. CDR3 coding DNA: TGTGCCAGCAGACCGAGGGGACACCTGAACACTGAAGCTTTCTTT. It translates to CASRPRGHLNTEAFF.

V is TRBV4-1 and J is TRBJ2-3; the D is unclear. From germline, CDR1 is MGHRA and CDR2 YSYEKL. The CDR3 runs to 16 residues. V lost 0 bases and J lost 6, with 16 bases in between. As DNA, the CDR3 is TGCGCCAGCAGCCAAGACAGCCTGTACTTAACGGATACGCAGTATTTT. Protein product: CASSQDSLYLTDTQYF.

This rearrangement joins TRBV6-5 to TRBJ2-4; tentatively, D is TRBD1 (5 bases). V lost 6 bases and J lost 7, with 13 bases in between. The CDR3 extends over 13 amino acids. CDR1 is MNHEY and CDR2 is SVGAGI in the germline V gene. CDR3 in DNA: TGTGCCAGCAGCCGTCGACAGAGTAACATTCAGTACTTC. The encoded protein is CASSRRQSNIQYF.

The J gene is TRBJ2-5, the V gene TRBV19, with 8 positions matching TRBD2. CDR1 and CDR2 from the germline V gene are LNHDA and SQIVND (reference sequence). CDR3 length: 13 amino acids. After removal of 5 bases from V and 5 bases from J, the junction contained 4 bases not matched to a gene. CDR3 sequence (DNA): TGTGCCAGTAGTGCGGGGGGCTGGGAGACCCAGTACTTC. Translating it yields CASSAGGWETQYF.

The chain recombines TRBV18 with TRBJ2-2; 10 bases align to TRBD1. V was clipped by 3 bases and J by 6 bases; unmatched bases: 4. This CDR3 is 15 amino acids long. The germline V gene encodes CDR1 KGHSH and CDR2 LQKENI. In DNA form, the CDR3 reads TGTGCCAGCTCACCCAAGGACAGGGGGTCCGGGGAGCTGTTTTTT. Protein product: CASSPKDRGSGELFF.

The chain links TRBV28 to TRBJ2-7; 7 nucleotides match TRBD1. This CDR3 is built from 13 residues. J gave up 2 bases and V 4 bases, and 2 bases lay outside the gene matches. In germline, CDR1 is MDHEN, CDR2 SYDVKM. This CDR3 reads CASSWQGAYEQYF. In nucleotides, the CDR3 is TGTGCCAGCAGTTGGCAGGGGGCCTACGAGCAGTACTTC.

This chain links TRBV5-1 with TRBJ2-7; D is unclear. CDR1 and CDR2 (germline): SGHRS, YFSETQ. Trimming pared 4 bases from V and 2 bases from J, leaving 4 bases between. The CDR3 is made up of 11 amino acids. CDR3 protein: CASSATYEQYF. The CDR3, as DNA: TGCGCCAGCAGCGCTACCTACGAGCAGTACTTC.

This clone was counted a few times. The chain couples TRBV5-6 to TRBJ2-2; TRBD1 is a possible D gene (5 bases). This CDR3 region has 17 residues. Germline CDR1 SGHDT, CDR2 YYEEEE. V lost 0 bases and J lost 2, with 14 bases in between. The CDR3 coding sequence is TGTGCCAGCAGCTTGGGGGGCCCTACCAGAAACACCGGGGAGCTGTTTTTT. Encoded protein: CASSLGGPTRNTGELFF.

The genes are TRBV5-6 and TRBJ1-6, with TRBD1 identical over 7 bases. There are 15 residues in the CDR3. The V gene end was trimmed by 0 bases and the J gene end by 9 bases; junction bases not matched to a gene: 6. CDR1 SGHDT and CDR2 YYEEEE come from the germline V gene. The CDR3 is CASSLAAGGSSPLHF. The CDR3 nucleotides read TGTGCCAGCAGCTTGGCCGCAGGGGGGAGTTCACCCCTCCACTTT.